This T cell receptor (beta chain) was profiled in a study of shared clonotypes between healthy human individuals (dated by TCRdb to about 2020). Study-level background: Three men and two women, aged 18 to 49 years, made up the cohort. Per donor, three plates each were used for CD4 naive and CD4 memory, two for CD8 naive, and one for CD8 memory. To estimate repertoire size and how much clonotypes are shared between individuals, the study performed deep sequencing of blood TCR repertoires from roughly five healthy adults. To increase sequencing depth and limit assay-specific biases, different laboratories used diverse techniques to prepare libraries and sequence TCR repertoires. Per donor, leukapheresis produced somewhere between about 0.9 and 9 billion PBMCs.

Donors were healthy HIV-negative adults with no recently reported acute infections or vaccinations. Every donor was a Caucasian adult residing in Nashville, Tennessee, USA. CD4+ T cells were enriched by magnetic negative selection, after which naive cells were positively selected on CD45RA and the negative fraction was taken as the memory subset. After blood collection by leukapheresis, PBMCs were isolated using Ficoll-Histopaque density gradient centrifugation and then cryopreserved in the vapor phase of liquid nitrogen. Analytical flow cytometry was used to check the purity and quantity of each magnetically sorted T cell population. Genomic DNA was isolated from each sorted fraction and quantified by UV absorbance on a Nanodrop 2000c. Using the deep immunoSEQ assay, TCR CDR3 regions were amplified from genomic DNA by multiplex PCR. Extracted genomic DNA from each cell subset was distributed evenly across all wells of several immunoSEQ 96-well plates, and each plate was treated as a replicate. Each replicate PCR for sorted subsets received about 220 ng genomic DNA, equal to about 30,000 T cell genomes. Purified libraries were measured with a Qubit 3.0 fluorometer, size-checked on a Bioanalyzer 2100, and measured again with the KAPA Library Quantification kit. Each immunoSEQ 96-well plate was sequenced on its own single-read 150-cycle Illumina NextSeq 550 flow cell. Processing in the source paper ran as follows. Because the immunoSEQ output included only junctional sequences and no quality scores, the filtering could not be the same as the filtering used for full-length reads. Sequences were annotated with PyIR, a Python wrapper for IgBLAST v1.9, and V/J genes and CDR3 were assigned using IMGT germline references. Reads were filtered out if the reads had weak V/J assignments (E-value above 1e-6), no CDR3, stop codons, out-of-frame junctions, or ambiguous translated residues. V3J clonotypes were defined as sequences sharing the same inferred V gene, J gene, and CDR3 amino acid sequence. The percentage overlap between two repertoires was calculated by dividing the number of shared unique clonotypes by the size of the smaller repertoire. Richness of each repertoire was evaluated using RTK rarefaction, the Chao1 estimator, and Recon v2.1 estimates of unobserved clonotypes. OLGA was used to compute generation probabilities for all TCRbeta clonotypes that the gDNA method yielded from several donors. TCRdb took this table from immuneACCESS and kept in-frame rearrangements with V and J called. Such tables lack part of the clones; where checked against another copy, unresolved V genes explain under half of the gap, and the rest is unexplained. V and J calls and clone size are as listed in that table; D and trimming were resolved from the DNA. This sample has about 1 million clones in its table, and roughly 80% of those were observed once. 1.4% of the sample is taken by the ten largest.

General conclusions and limits of the study: Sampling was limited to blood, and TCR repertoires in tissue likely differ from TCR repertoires in blood. When several donors were compared, the shared fraction of clonotypes was 5% to 6.5% for naive CD4, more than 3% for naive CD8, 2% to 2.5% for memory CD4, and 0.4% for memory CD8. Pairwise subsampling led to the expectation that sequencing depth would affect the degree of clonotype sharing among donors. Rarefaction of sorted-subset datasets indicated incomplete sequencing despite the large sequencing depth. Estimated clonotype richness was generally larger for naive than for memory subsets. The small number of donors limited the genetic and exposure-history diversity represented. Compared with non-shared clonotypes, clonotypes shared by all four sorted-subset donors had higher generation probabilities.

According to the germline V gene (reference sequence), CDR1 reads SGHNT and CDR2 reads YYREEE. The germline V end is reduced by 4 bases and the J end by 0 bases; junction bases left unmatched: 9. From cysteine to phenylalanine, the CDR3 is 16 amino acids long. Only the CDR3 portion is preserved as DNA: 48 bases, with reading frame beginning at the first base. Concerning this clone: What this receptor recognizes is not known. No base qualities exist here, and no much larger clone lies one base off it.

The sequence links TRBV5-4 to TRBJ2-7; 8 central nucleotides agree with TRBD2. The TCR originated in a man in his late teens or twenties in good health. Sequenced sample: memory CD4+ T cells sorted from blood. Sample cell subset or site, as interpreted from the label and publication: CD45RA-negative fraction. Read as DNA, the sequence is TGTGCCAGCAGCGCGGGAGGTACGACACTCTCCTACGAGCAGTACTTC. Its protein reads: CASSAGGTTLSYEQYF.